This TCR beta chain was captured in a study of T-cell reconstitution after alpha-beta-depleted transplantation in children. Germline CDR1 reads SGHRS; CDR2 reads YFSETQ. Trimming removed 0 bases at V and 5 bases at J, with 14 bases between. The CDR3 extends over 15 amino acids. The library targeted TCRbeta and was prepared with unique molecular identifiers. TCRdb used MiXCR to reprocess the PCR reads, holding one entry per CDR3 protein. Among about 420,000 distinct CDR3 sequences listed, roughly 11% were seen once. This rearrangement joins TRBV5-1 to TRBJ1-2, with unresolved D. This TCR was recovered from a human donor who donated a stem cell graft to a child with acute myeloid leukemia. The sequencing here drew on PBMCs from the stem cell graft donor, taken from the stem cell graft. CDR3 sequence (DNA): TGCGCCAGCAGCTTGGGACACAAAGACCCATATGGCTACACCTTC. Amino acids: CASSLGHKDPYGYTF.